This T cell receptor (beta chain) was sequenced in a study of blood T cell repertoires in COVID-19. Assay: immunoSEQ multiplex PCR; the TCRdb copy retains only in-frame clones and omits some. The table shows under 450,000 clones, with roughly 90% occurring only once. The sequence came from a woman aged 55-70 years with COVID-19, enrolled during active disease. Source material: peripheral blood.

The CDR3 region is CASSLDSSGNTIYF. As DNA, the CDR3 is TGTGCCAGCAGCTTGGACAGCTCTGGAAACACCATATATTTT. The chain joins TRBV7-2 to TRBJ1-3; the D gene is possibly TRBD1 (6 bases). In germline, CDR1 is SGHTA, CDR2 FQGNSA. This CDR3 contains 14 residues. Trimming removed 3 bases at V and 0 bases at J, with 6 bases between.